These T cell receptor beta chains were read from a single sample in a study of shared clonotypes between healthy human individuals. The repertoire was sequenced with immunoSEQ multiplex PCR; TCRdb's copy has only in-frame clones and lacks some. This repertoire shows 1.4 million or so clones, about 98.5% found once; its top ten account for 0.3% to 0.45%. Sequencing was done on a sample of naive CD4+ T cells sorted from blood. The receptors shown here come from a man aged 25 to 40 in good health. The CDR3 runs from the conserved cysteine through the conserved F or W. A D gene is named only where the DNA matches it firmly. The listing skips clone size in some rows; elsewhere it reads once, few, many or a size class.

j_gene: TRBJ2-3
abundance: -
len: 14
v_gene: TRBV6-1
d_gene: -
CDR3aa: CASSVQGLADTQYF
CDR3nt: TGTGCCAGCAGTGTACAGGGATTAGCAGATACGCAGTATTTT

j_gene: TRBJ2-2
abundance: -
len: 17
v_gene: TRBV5-6
d_gene: -
CDR3aa: CASSLWGRAGNTGELFF
CDR3nt: TGTGCCAGCAGCTTGTGGGGGCGGGCAGGGAACACCGGGGAGCTGTTTTTT

j_gene: TRBJ2-2
abundance: -
len: 17
v_gene: TRBV7-2
d_gene: TRBD2
CDR3aa: CASSLPGLAVHTGELFF
CDR3nt: TGTGCCAGCAGCTTACCGGGACTAGCGGTTCACACCGGGGAGCTGTTTTTT

j_gene: TRBJ2-7
abundance: -
len: 14
v_gene: TRBV5-1
d_gene: -
CDR3aa: CASSLGLALDEQYF
CDR3nt: TGCGCCAGCAGCTTAGGTCTAGCCTTGGACGAGCAGTACTTC

j_gene: TRBJ2-7
abundance: once
len: 14
v_gene: TRBV18
d_gene: -
CDR3aa: CASSFKNSMGEQYF
CDR3nt: TGTGCCAGCTCATTTAAGAACAGCATGGGCGAGCAGTACTTC

j_gene: TRBJ2-1
abundance: -
len: 16
v_gene: TRBV9
d_gene: TRBD2
CDR3aa: CASSVEGSGRPNEQFF
CDR3nt: TGTGCCAGCAGCGTAGAGGGTAGCGGGAGGCCCAATGAGCAGTTCTTC

j_gene: TRBJ2-5
abundance: -
len: 14
v_gene: TRBV29-1
d_gene: TRBD1
CDR3aa: CSVVTGGYLGTQYF
CDR3nt: TGCAGCGTTGTAACAGGGGGCTATCTTGGGACCCAGTACTTC

j_gene: TRBJ2-2
abundance: -
len: 17
v_gene: TRBV7-9
d_gene: TRBD1
CDR3aa: CASSHPTGGINTGELFF
CDR3nt: TGTGCCAGCAGCCATCCGACAGGGGGGATAAACACCGGGGAGCTGTTTTTT

j_gene: TRBJ2-4
abundance: -
len: 16
v_gene: TRBV21-1
d_gene: -
CDR3aa: CASSSFAVVAGWTQYF
CDR3nt: TGTGCCAGCAGCTCATTTGCCGTGGTGGCTGGCTGGACTCAGTACTTC

j_gene: TRBJ1-2
abundance: -
len: 11
v_gene: TRBV29-1
d_gene: -
CDR3aa: CSVDRVYGYTF
CDR3nt: TGCAGCGTTGATCGAGTTTATGGCTACACCTTC

j_gene: TRBJ2-2
abundance: -
len: 11
v_gene: TRBV19
d_gene: -
CDR3aa: CASKNTGELFF
CDR3nt: TGTGCCAGTAAAAACACCGGGGAGCTGTTTTTT

j_gene: TRBJ2-3
abundance: few
len: 15
v_gene: TRBV9
d_gene: TRBD2
CDR3aa: CASSAFSGRGDTQYF
CDR3nt: TGTGCCAGCAGCGCCTTTAGCGGGAGGGGAGATACGCAGTATTTT

j_gene: TRBJ2-2
abundance: -
len: 15
v_gene: TRBV7-8
d_gene: -
CDR3aa: CASSSHRVGPGELFF
CDR3nt: TGTGCCAGCAGCTCCCACAGGGTAGGCCCCGGGGAGCTGTTTTTT

j_gene: TRBJ1-5
abundance: once
len: 17
v_gene: TRBV7-8
d_gene: TRBD1
CDR3aa: CASSPGLRTGGLGPQHF
CDR3nt: TGTGCCAGCAGCCCGGGGTTACGGACAGGGGGCTTGGGGCCCCAGCATTTT

j_gene: TRBJ2-2
abundance: once
len: 13
v_gene: TRBV7-8
d_gene: TRBD2
CDR3aa: CATGTSVTGELFF
CDR3nt: TGTGCCACCGGGACTAGCGTAACCGGGGAGCTGTTTTTT

j_gene: TRBJ2-6
abundance: once
len: 16
v_gene: TRBV18
d_gene: -
CDR3aa: CASSRTGIAGANVLTF
CDR3nt: TGTGCCAGCTCACGAACAGGGATAGCTGGGGCCAACGTCCTGACTTTC

j_gene: TRBJ1-5
abundance: -
len: 14
v_gene: TRBV29-1
d_gene: TRBD1
CDR3aa: CSVAATGRDVPQHF
CDR3nt: TGCAGCGTTGCCGCGACAGGGCGCGATGTACCCCAGCATTTT

j_gene: TRBJ2-7
abundance: -
len: 12
v_gene: TRBV15
d_gene: -
CDR3aa: CATSRTSYEQYF
CDR3nt: TGTGCCACCAGCCGGACATCCTACGAGCAGTACTTC

j_gene: TRBJ2-1
abundance: -
len: 15
v_gene: TRBV9
d_gene: TRBD2
CDR3aa: CASSATSGAYNEQFF
CDR3nt: TGTGCCAGCAGCGCAACTAGCGGGGCCTACAATGAGCAGTTCTTC

j_gene: TRBJ2-1
abundance: -
len: 14
v_gene: TRBV25-1
d_gene: -
CDR3aa: CASSESGAFNEQFF
CDR3nt: TGTGCCAGCAGTGAATCAGGGGCTTTCAATGAGCAGTTCTTC

j_gene: TRBJ1-2
abundance: -
len: 13
v_gene: TRBV18
d_gene: -
CDR3aa: CASSPGQSYGYTF
CDR3nt: TGTGCCAGCTCACCAGGACAGTCCTATGGCTACACCTTC

j_gene: TRBJ2-7
abundance: -
len: 15
v_gene: TRBV18
d_gene: TRBD1
CDR3aa: CASSRDRGLSYEQYF
CDR3nt: TGTGCCAGCTCACGTGACAGGGGGCTTTCCTACGAGCAGTACTTC

j_gene: TRBJ2-1
abundance: -
len: 18
v_gene: TRBV5-1
d_gene: TRBD1
CDR3aa: CASSLGVVPGQGGNEQFF
CDR3nt: TGCGCCAGCAGCTTGGGTGTCGTCCCGGGACAGGGTGGCAATGAGCAGTTCTTC

j_gene: TRBJ2-1
abundance: once
len: 14
v_gene: TRBV10-3
d_gene: TRBD2
CDR3aa: CAIIAGGQRNEQFF
CDR3nt: TGTGCCATCATAGCGGGAGGGCAGCGTAATGAGCAGTTCTTC

j_gene: TRBJ1-2
abundance: -
len: 16
v_gene: TRBV6-5
d_gene: TRBD1
CDR3aa: CASSYSRQGGNYGYTF
CDR3nt: TGTGCCAGCAGTTACTCCCGACAGGGAGGGAACTATGGCTACACCTTC

j_gene: TRBJ1-5
abundance: -
len: 14
v_gene: TRBV5-1
d_gene: -
CDR3aa: CASSPGDSNQPQHF
CDR3nt: TGCGCCAGCAGCCCAGGGGACAGCAATCAGCCCCAGCATTTT